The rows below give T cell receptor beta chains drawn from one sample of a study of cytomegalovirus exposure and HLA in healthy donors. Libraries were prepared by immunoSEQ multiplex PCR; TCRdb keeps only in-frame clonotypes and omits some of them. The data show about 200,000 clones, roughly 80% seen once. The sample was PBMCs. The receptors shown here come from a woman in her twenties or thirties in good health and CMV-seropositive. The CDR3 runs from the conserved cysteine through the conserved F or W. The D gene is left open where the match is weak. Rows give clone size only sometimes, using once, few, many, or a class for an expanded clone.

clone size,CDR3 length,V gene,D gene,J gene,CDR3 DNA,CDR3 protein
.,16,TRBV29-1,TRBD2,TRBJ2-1,TGCAGCGTTCCATCCCTAGCGGGAGGGCCGATGGATGAGCAGTTCTTC,CSVPSLAGGPMDEQFF
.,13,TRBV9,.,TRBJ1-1,TGTGCCAGCAGCGGACAGGAGAACACTGAAGCTTTCTTT,CASSGQENTEAFF
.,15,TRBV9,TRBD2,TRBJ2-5,TGTGCCAGCAGCGTAGCCCAGGGAGGGCAAGAGACCCAGTACTTC,CASSVAQGGQETQYF
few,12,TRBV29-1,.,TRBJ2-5,TGCAGCGTTGGAGGGCAGCAAGAGACCCAGTACTTC,CSVGGQQETQYF
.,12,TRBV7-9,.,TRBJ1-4,TGTGCCAGCAGCCCCGAGGAGAGGCGGCTGTTTTTT,CASSPEERRLFF
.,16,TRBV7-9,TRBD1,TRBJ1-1,TGTGCCAGCAGCTCCTGGACAGGGGGCGCGGGACTTGAAGCTTTCTTT,CASSSWTGGAGLEAFF
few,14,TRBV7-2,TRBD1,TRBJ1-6,TGTGCCAGCAGAATACAGGGGAGTGGGTCACCCCTCCACTTT,CASRIQGSGSPLHF
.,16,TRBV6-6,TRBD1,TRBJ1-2,TGTGCCAGCAGTACGAACCGACAGGGGACGAACTATGGCTACACCTTC,CASSTNRQGTNYGYTF
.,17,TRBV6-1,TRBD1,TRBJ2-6,TGTGCCAGCAGTGTGGAGACAGGGGGACATGGGGCCAACGTCCTGACTTTC,CASSVETGGHGANVLTF
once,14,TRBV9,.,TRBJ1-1,TGTGCCAGCAGCAGACTGCCCGCGAACACTGAAGCTTTCTTT,CASSRLPANTEAFF
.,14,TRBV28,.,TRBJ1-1,TGTGCCAGCAGTACGAACAGACTGAACACTGAAGCTTTCTTT,CASSTNRLNTEAFF
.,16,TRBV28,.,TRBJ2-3,TGTGCCAGCAGTTCCCAAAACTTCGGGGGCACAGATACGCAGTATTTT,CASSSQNFGGTDTQYF
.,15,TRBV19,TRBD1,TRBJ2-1,TGTGCCAGTAGTATGGGACAGGGATTGTACAATGAGCAGTTCTTC,CASSMGQGLYNEQFF
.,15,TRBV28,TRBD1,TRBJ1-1,TGTGCCAGCAGTTTAAGGACAGGGGCTGGCGGAAAAGCTTTCTTT,CASSLRTGAGGKAFF
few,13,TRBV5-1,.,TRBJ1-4,TGCGCCAGCAGCTGGGGGGACCGGGAAAAACTGTTTTTT,CASSWGDREKLFF
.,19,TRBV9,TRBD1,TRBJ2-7,TGTGCCAGCAGCTCCCCCCGGGGACAGGGAGAGGGGAGGGTATACGAGCAGTACTTC,CASSSPRGQGEGRVYEQYF
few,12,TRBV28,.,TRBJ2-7,TGTGCCAGCAGTTTAAAGCCGCAGGGGCAGTACTTC,CASSLKPQGQYF
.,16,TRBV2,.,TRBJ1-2,TGTGCCAGCAGTGTGGGAGTAATCGGCCCTAACTATGGCTACACCTTC,CASSVGVIGPNYGYTF
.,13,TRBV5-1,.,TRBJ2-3,TGCGCCAGCAGCTTGACTAGGATAGATACGCAGTATTTT,CASSLTRIDTQYF
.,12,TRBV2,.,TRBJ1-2,TGTGCCAGCAGTGAATTTATCTATGGCTACACCTTC,CASSEFIYGYTF
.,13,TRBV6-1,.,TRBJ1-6,TGTGCCAGCACCCCGACGGGGAATTCACCCCTCCACTTT,CASTPTGNSPLHF
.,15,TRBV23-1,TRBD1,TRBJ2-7,TGCGCCAGCAGTCAATCAAGCCAGGGGGCCCACGAGCAGTACTTC,CASSQSSQGAHEQYF
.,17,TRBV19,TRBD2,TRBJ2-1,TGTGCCAGTAGTGTCCCGGGACTAGCGGGGGCTTACAATGAGCAGTTCTTC,CASSVPGLAGAYNEQFF
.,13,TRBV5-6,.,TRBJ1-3,TGTGCCAGCAGCCGGGGATCTGGAAACACCATATATTTT,CASSRGSGNTIYF
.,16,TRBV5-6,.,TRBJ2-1,TGTGCCAGCGGCTCCACAATTCGCGGGCTGTACAATGAGCAGTTCTTC,CASGSTIRGLYNEQFF
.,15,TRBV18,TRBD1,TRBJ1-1,TGTGCCAGCTCACCCGCCAGGGGGTTCGGCACTGAAGCTTTCTTT,CASSPARGFGTEAFF
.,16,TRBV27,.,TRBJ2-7,TGTGCCAGCAGAATGATTCCGGGACACTCCTCCTACGAGCAGTACTTC,CASRMIPGHSSYEQYF
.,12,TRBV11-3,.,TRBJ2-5,TGTGCCAGCAGCCCACCCGGGGGGACCCAGTACTTC,CASSPPGGTQYF
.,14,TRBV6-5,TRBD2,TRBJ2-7,TGTGCCAGCAGTCCCGCCGGGAGGTTAGTCGAGCAGTACTTC,CASSPAGRLVEQYF
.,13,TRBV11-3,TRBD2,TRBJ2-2,TGTGCCAGCAGCTTAGTCGGGGGGAGGGAGCTGTTTTTT,CASSLVGGRELFF
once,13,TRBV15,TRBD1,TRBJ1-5,TGTGCCACCAGCAGGGGACAGGAAGGGGACCAGCATTTT,CATSRGQEGDQHF
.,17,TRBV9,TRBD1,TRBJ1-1,TGTGCCAGCAGCGCAAGCTGGGACAGGGTGGTGAACACTGAAGCTTTCTTT,CASSASWDRVVNTEAFF
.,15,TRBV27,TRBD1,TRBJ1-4,TGTGCCAGCACCTTAACAGGGGGGTTTAATGAAAAACTGTTTTTT,CASTLTGGFNEKLFF
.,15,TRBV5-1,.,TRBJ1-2,TGCGCCAGCAGCTCGGCTGGGGAGAGGGCCTATGGCTACACCTTC,CASSSAGERAYGYTF
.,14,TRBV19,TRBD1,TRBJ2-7,TGTGCCAGTACCCGGACAGGGGATTTTCACGAGCAGTACTTC,CASTRTGDFHEQYF
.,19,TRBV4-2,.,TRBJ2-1,TGTGCCAGCAGCCAAGGATCAGCGGCGAGGACCAGTCAAGGCAATGAGCAGTTCTTC,CASSQGSAARTSQGNEQFF
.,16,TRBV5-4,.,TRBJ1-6,TGTGCCAGCAGCCTTCCACCTCAAGAGGGTAATTCACCCCTCCACTTT,CASSLPPQEGNSPLHF
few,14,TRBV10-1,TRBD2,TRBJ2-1,TGCGCCAGCAGTGTTAGCGGGGCCTACAATGAGCAGTTCTTC,CASSVSGAYNEQFF
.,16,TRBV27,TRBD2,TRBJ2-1,TGTGCCAGCAGTTCTATAGCGGGGGGGGCCTACAATGAGCAGTTCTTC,CASSSIAGGAYNEQFF
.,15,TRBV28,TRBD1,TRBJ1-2,TGTGCCAGCAGTTTCCCGAGGACAGGGGACTATGGCTACACCTTC,CASSFPRTGDYGYTF